The subject of this entry is one T cell receptor (beta chain). Its antigen is unidentified. Repertoires were generated with immunoSEQ multiplex PCR, while TCRdb's copy carries only in-frame clones and drops some. The sample lists about 200,000 clones, around four fifths occurring once. The data belong to a study of cytomegalovirus exposure and HLA in healthy donors. Trimming cost V 4 bases and J 15 bases, with 20 bases left between them. The CDR3 loop spans 13 amino acids. Per the germline V gene, CDR1 is SGHDT and CDR2 is YYEEEE. The study's findings and limits: CMV antigen specificity of a few CMV-associated chains was confirmed in vitro. Many donors shared some public TCRs, even though most TCR sequences were rare.

The clonotype was recovered from a woman under 30 in good health and CMV-seronegative. The material sequenced was PBMCs. This chain connects TRBV5-6 to TRBJ2-1, with D tentatively TRBD1 or TRBD2 (6 bases each). CDR3 in DNA: TGTGCCAGCAGCATAAGAGGGCCTTCGGGGGCGTTCTTC. As protein: CASSIRGPSGAFF.